This T cell receptor beta chain was obtained from a study of early T cells in non-severe SARS-CoV-2 infection. TCRdb reanalysed the 5' RACE reads using MiXCR and keeps one entry per CDR3 protein. The sample lists 65,000 to 95,000 distinct CDR3 sequences, 5% occurring once. The sample holds many counts of this clonotype. This CDR3 region has 14 residues. Germline V gives CDR1 SNHLY, CDR2 FYNNEI. V was trimmed by 4 bases and J by 0 bases, leaving 9 bases between them. The sequencing used whole blood, collected at baseline. The receptor's source is an adult who was a healthcare worker with PCR-confirmed SARS-CoV-2 infection or an uninfected control (not recorded which). The V call is TRBV2, the J call TRBJ1-1; no clear D gene. This CDR3 is CASSAARLNTEAFF. Written as DNA, the CDR3 is TGTGCCAGCAGTGCGGCACGGCTGAACACTGAAGCTTTCTTT.